The next 28 T cell receptor beta chains were all read from a single sample in a study of CD8 T cells in Susac syndrome. Random hexamers were used to reverse transcribe the RNA input (about 0.5 to 1 ug). One entry per CDR3 protein, called by TCRdb with MiXCR from the immunoSEQ multiplex PCR reads. The table records about 120,000 distinct CDR3 sequences, around 93% of them present only once. Material: CD8+ T cells from PBMCs. The receptor source for this set is a human donor in good health.

The chain joins TRBV6-5 to TRBJ2-3, with D unresolved. The CDR3 has 13 amino acids. The germline gives CDR1 MNHEY, CDR2 SVGAGI. Trimming removed 2 bases from V and 2 bases from J, with 5 bases in between. The CDR3 DNA sequence: TGTGCCAGCAGTTACGACCTCACAGATACGCAGTATTTT. As protein: CASSYDLTDTQYF.

The chain is built from TRBV6-5 and TRBJ2-3; D is undetermined. Per germline, CDR1 MNHEY and CDR2 SVGAGI. CDR3 length: 12 residues. Between the trimmed V and J ends, which lost 6 bases and 2 bases, there was a span of 6 bases. The CDR3 loop reads CASSPTTDTQYF. In DNA, the CDR3 is TGTGCCAGCAGCCCTACCACAGATACGCAGTATTTT.

This clonotype was picked up one time. The chain carries TRBV7-9 and TRBJ2-1, with TRBD2 identical over 14 bases. With 4 bases clipped from V and 1 base from J, the junction kept 3 bases outside the gene matches. The CDR3 covers 17 residues. Looked up from germline, CDR1 is SEHNR and CDR2 is FQNEAQ (reference sequence). CDR3 sequence reads: CASSSTSGRASYNEQFF. Here the CDR3 DNA reads TGTGCCAGCAGCTCGACTAGCGGGAGGGCGTCCTACAATGAGCAGTTCTTC.

DNA of the CDR3: TGTGCCAGTAGTAGGGCCAGCGTCAATCAGCCCCAGCATTTT. This encodes CASSRASVNQPQHF. The chain employs TRBV19 and TRBJ1-5; the D is unclear. The germline gives CDR1 LNHDA, CDR2 SQIVND (reference sequence). The ends were cut back, 4 bases at V and 3 bases at J, with 10 bases in the middle. The CDR3 is made up of 14 amino acids.

This clonotype was seen only once. This chain links TRBV28 with TRBJ1-5, with D perhaps TRBD1 (5 bases). This CDR3 spans 14 amino acids. With 6 bases removed from V and 5 bases from J, the gap between germline ends came to 14 bases. Germline assignment: CDR1 MDHEN and CDR2 SYDVKM. The CDR3 nucleotides read TGTGCCAGCAGCTCCTCGGGACTGTATCAGCCCCAGCATTTT. Translating it yields CASSSSGLYQPQHF. Complete variable domain (other parts from reference TRBV28 and TRBJ1-5): DVKVTQSSRYLVKRTGEKVFLECVQDMDHENMFWYRQDPGLGLRLIYFSYDVKMKEKGDIPEGYSVSREKKERFSLILESASTNQTSMYLCASSSSGLYQPQHFGDGTRLSIL.

V is TRBV6-2 or TRBV6-3 and J is TRBJ1-1; 7 nucleotides match TRBD1. The germline V gene encodes CDR1 MNHEY and CDR2 SVGEGT. The CDR3 is made up of 15 amino acids. The V segment lost 4 bases and the J segment 3 bases; nucleotides outside the gene matches: 8. The CDR3 here is CASSSPGQRYTEAFF. The CDR3, as DNA: TGTGCCAGCAGTTCCCCGGGACAGCGGTACACTGAAGCTTTCTTT.

This clonotype was observed a handful of times. This CDR3 reads CASSFRQTSTDTQYF. CDR3 sequence (DNA): TGTGCCAGCAGTTTCAGACAGACTAGCACAGATACGCAGTATTTT. The V gene is TRBV6-2 or TRBV6-3, the J gene TRBJ2-3; D is possibly TRBD1 (5 bases). The CDR3 has 15 amino acids. Germline assignment: CDR1 MNHEY and CDR2 SVGEGT. Deletions cut 4 bases from V and 0 bases from J, with 11 bases between.

V is TRBV20-1 and J is TRBJ2-4; D call uncertain. With 1 base removed from V and 0 bases from J, the gap between germline ends came to 4 bases. CDR1 is DFQATT, CDR2 SNEGSKA, per germline (reference sequence). This CDR3 region has 13 residues. The DNA for the CDR3 is TGCAGTGCTAGAGGGATAGCCAAAAACATTCAGTACTTC. It specifies CSARGIAKNIQYF.

The J gene is TRBJ1-2, the V gene TRBV7-9; 8 positions match TRBD1. The CDR3 covers 16 residues. The V segment lost 1 base and the J segment 4 bases; nucleotides outside the gene matches: 8. CDR1 is SEHNR and CDR2 is FQNEAQ in the germline V gene (reference sequence). CDR3 amino acids: CASSLGRQGHGYGYTF. The CDR3 region has the DNA TGTGCCAGCAGCTTAGGACGACAGGGGCACGGCTATGGCTACACCTTC.

V usage is TRBV20-1 and J usage is TRBJ2-6; D could derive from TRBD1 or TRBD2 (5 bases each). Germline CDR1 and CDR2: DFQATT and SNEGSKA (reference sequence). The V gene lost 6 bases and the J gene lost 4 bases, with 19 bases spanning the gap. CDR3 length equals 16 residues. CDR3 nucleotide sequence: TGCAGTGCCGAGGGACCGACCGACCACGGGGCCAACGTCCTGACTTTC. Amino acids: CSAEGPTDHGANVLTF.

The V gene is TRBV27, the J gene TRBJ1-1, with D unresolved. Trimming pared 5 bases from V and 3 bases from J, leaving 10 bases between. From germline, CDR1 is MNHEY and CDR2 SMNVEV (reference sequence). The CDR3 is made up of 13 amino acids. CDR3 protein: CASSDYEDTEAFF. CDR3 DNA: TGTGCCAGCAGTGATTATGAAGACACTGAAGCTTTCTTT.

The chain couples TRBV18 to TRBJ1-2; 7 bases match TRBD1. J was trimmed by 3 bases and V by 8 bases; bases with no gene match: 6. Germline loops: CDR1 KGHSH, CDR2 LQKENI. The length of the CDR3 is 13 residues. For the CDR3, the DNA is TGTGCCAGCCGAACCGGGACAGACTATGGCTACACCTTC. Protein: CASRTGTDYGYTF. Full variable domain (rest looked up from reference TRBV18 and TRBJ1-2): NAGVMQNPRHLVRRRGQEARLRCSPMKGHSHVYWYRQLPEEGLKFMVYLQKENIIDESGMPKERFSAEFPKEGPSILRIQQVVRGDSAAYFCASRTGTDYGYTFGSGTRLTVV.

The gene calls are TRBV7-9 and TRBJ1-5; D is possibly TRBD1 (5 bases). Per the germline V gene, CDR1 is SEHNR and CDR2 is FQNEAQ (reference sequence). The CDR3 contains 14 residues. With 1 base removed from V and 9 bases from J, the gap between germline ends came to 13 bases. The CDR3 reads CASSLGGSRMPQHF. CDR3 coding DNA: TGTGCCAGCAGCTTAGGGGGCAGTAGGATGCCCCAGCATTTT.

The chain is built from TRBV7-2 and TRBJ2-1; 7 bases match TRBD1. From germline, CDR1 is SGHTA and CDR2 FQGNSA. This CDR3 has 13 residues. V gave up 5 bases and J gave up 4 bases; unmatched junction bases: 2. CDR3 amino acids: CASSPGGYNEQFF. CDR3 DNA: TGTGCCAGCAGCCCAGGGGGTTACAATGAGCAGTTCTTC.

The CDR3 DNA follows: TGTGCCAGTAGTGAACTAGGGCCTGCCGGACCCCTCCACTTT. This gives the protein CASSELGPAGPLHF. J is TRBJ1-6 and V is TRBV19; D ambiguous. Trimming took off 5 bases at V and 12 bases at J, with 17 bases between the two ends. Looked up from germline, CDR1 is LNHDA and CDR2 is SQIVND (reference sequence). This CDR3 comprises 14 residues.

This clonotype was picked up one time. The genes are TRBV12-3 or TRBV12-4 and TRBJ1-4; weak D call: TRBD1 (6 bases). V lost 3 bases, J lost 7 bases, and 12 bases lay in between. This CDR3 comprises 14 residues. CDR3 amino acids: CASSFTGYGEKLFF. CDR3 DNA: TGTGCCAGCAGTTTTACAGGGTACGGTGAAAAACTGTTTTTT.

The J gene is TRBJ2-1, the V gene TRBV19; TRBD2 is a possible D gene (6 bases). The V gene's germline CDR1 is LNHDA and CDR2 SQIVND (reference sequence). The CDR3 loop spans 14 amino acids. V shed 6 bases and J shed 8 bases, with 17 bases lying between them. The CDR3 nucleotides are TGTGCCAGTAGATATAGACTCGGCGGGGATGAGCAGTTCTTC. Translated, it gives CASRYRLGGDEQFF.

This clonotype was counted a single time. The chain has TRBV7-2 and TRBJ2-5; TRBD1 matches at 7 bases. From germline, CDR1 is SGHTA and CDR2 FQGNSA. V trimming: 4 bases; J trimming: 0 bases; junction bases outside the gene matches: 8. CDR3 length: 16 amino acids. CDR3 sequence: CASSSRDRANQETQYF. The CDR3 region has the DNA TGTGCCAGCAGCTCCCGCGACAGGGCGAACCAAGAGACCCAGTACTTC.

The chain links TRBV4-2 to TRBJ1-1; D not certain. Germline V gene sequence: CDR1 LGHNA, CDR2 YNFKEQ. The V end was cut by 1 base, the J end by 8 bases, with 17 bases between. The CDR3 runs 15 residues. As DNA, the CDR3 is TGTGCCAGCAGCCAAGCCCCCCTCGGGAAGAACGAAGCTTTCTTT. Amino acids: CASSQAPLGKNEAFF.

The chain is built from TRBV20-1 and TRBJ2-3; TRBD1 aligns across 7 bases. The CDR3 extends over 14 amino acids. Germline values: CDR1 DFQATT, CDR2 SNEGSKA (reference sequence). V was pared by 6 bases and J by 3 bases, with 9 bases of the junction left unmatched. The CDR3 loop reads CSARRGPGTDTQYF. The CDR3 DNA reads TGCAGTGCGAGAAGGGGGCCGGGTACAGATACGCAGTATTTT.

The table lists this clonotype with a few counts. The rearrangement uses TRBV4-1 and TRBJ1-1; 11 nucleotides line up with TRBD1. Germline assignment: CDR1 MGHRA and CDR2 YSYEKL. The CDR3 runs to 15 residues. Trimming at V came to 3 bases and at J to 6 bases, leaving 6 bases not matched to a gene. This chain's CDR3 is CASSHRDRGSSEAFF. The CDR3 DNA reads as TGCGCCAGCAGCCATAGGGACAGGGGGTCGTCTGAAGCTTTCTTT.

The rearrangement uses TRBV4-3 and TRBJ1-6; 8 positions agree with TRBD1. Germline V gives CDR1 LGHNA, CDR2 YSLEER. V trimming: 0 bases; J trimming: 7 bases; junction bases outside the gene matches: 5. The CDR3 has 16 residues. The DNA of the CDR3 is TGCGCCAGCAGCCAAGAAGACAGGGGTGGCAATTCACCCCTCCACTTT. Amino acids: CASSQEDRGGNSPLHF.

The chain employs TRBV7-9 and TRBJ1-1; TRBD1 matches 7 bases. The trim removed 4 bases at V and 5 bases at J, leaving 1 base unmatched. The CDR3 contains 12 residues. CDR1 and CDR2 from the germline V gene are SEHNR and FQNEAQ (reference sequence). CDR3 nucleotide sequence: TGTGCCAGCAGCTCCAGGGGGACTGAAGCTTTCTTT. Translation gives CASSSRGTEAFF.

CDR3 DNA sequence: TGTGCCAGCAGTGCGGCGGTCGGTAACACTGAAGCTTTCTTT. It specifies CASSAAVGNTEAFF. The chain employs TRBV12-3 or TRBV12-4 and TRBJ1-1; no firm D call. This CDR3 contains 14 residues. The ends were cut back, 5 bases at V and 2 bases at J, with 12 bases in the middle.

V gene TRBV7-9 combines with J gene TRBJ2-7, with D possibly called TRBD1 or TRBD2 (5 bases each). The CDR3 runs to 13 residues. The ends were cut back, 5 bases at V and 6 bases at J, with 14 bases in the middle. Looked up from germline, CDR1 is SEHNR and CDR2 is FQNEAQ (reference sequence). Here the CDR3 DNA reads TGTGCCAGCAGCACCGGGACGGCGCCCGAGCAGTACTTC. Protein: CASSTGTAPEQYF. Full variable domain (outside the CDR3, taken from reference TRBV7-9 and TRBJ2-7): DTGVSQNPRHKITKRGQNVTFRCDPISEHNRLYWYRQTLGQGPEFLTYFQNEAQLEKSRLLSDRFSAERPKGSFSTLEIQRTEQGDSAMYLCASSTGTAPEQYFGPGTRLTVT.

The chain combines TRBV4-2 with TRBJ1-1; weak D call: TRBD1 (5 bases). Germline-derived CDR1 and CDR2 are LGHNA and YNFKEQ. Trimming pared 0 bases from V and 4 bases from J, leaving 18 bases between. CDR3 length: 17 residues. CDR3 in amino acids: CASSQDGPGGMGTEAFF. DNA for the CDR3: TGTGCCAGCAGCCAAGATGGCCCCGGGGGGATGGGCACTGAAGCTTTCTTT.

The chain joins TRBV20-1 to TRBJ2-7, with a weak D call TRBD2 (5 bases). Deletions cut 0 bases from V and 10 bases from J, with 19 bases between. The CDR3 runs to 14 residues. From germline, CDR1 is DFQATT and CDR2 SNEGSKA (reference sequence). The CDR3 loop reads CSARDQMEARGQYF. The CDR3 DNA reads as TGCAGTGCTAGAGATCAGATGGAGGCACGCGGTCAGTACTTC.

This clonotype was recorded only once. V usage is TRBV29-1 and J usage is TRBJ2-7, with TRBD2 matching 10 bases. CDR3 length: 13 amino acids. In germline, CDR1 is SQVTM, CDR2 ANQGSEA. Trimming at V came to 5 bases and at J to 2 bases, leaving 3 bases not matched to a gene. CDR3 DNA: TGCAGCGTTCTAGCGGGAGAGACCTACGAGCAGTACTTC. Protein product: CSVLAGETYEQYF.